The 27 T cell receptor beta chains below were found in one sample sequenced in a study of blood T cell repertoires in COVID-19. The protocol was immunoSEQ multiplex PCR, while the TCRdb copy is restricted to in-frame clones and leaves out a portion. The sample shows about 240,000 clones, 75% to 90% of them seen only once. The specimen sequenced was PBMCs or T cells enriched from blood (not recorded which). The receptor source for this set is a woman between 40 and 50 years old with acute COVID-19.

This chain uses TRBV3-1 (or the pseudogene TRBV3-2) with TRBJ1-1; D uncertain. CDR1 is LGHDT and CDR2 is YNNKEL in the germline V gene (reference sequence). This CDR3 has 13 residues. The V end lost 5 bases, the J end lost 3 bases, and 10 bases lay between the germline ends. The CDR3 here is CASSATVHTEAFF. The CDR3 coding sequence is TGTGCCAGCAGCGCCACAGTCCACACTGAAGCTTTCTTT.

This clone was observed once. V usage is TRBV3-1 (or the pseudogene TRBV3-2) and J usage is TRBJ2-7; 7 bases fit TRBD1. There are 16 residues in the CDR3. V gave up 3 bases and J gave up 0 bases; unmatched junction bases: 8. Germline CDR1 and CDR2: LGHDT and YNNKEL (reference sequence). CDR3: CASSQIAGTASYEQYF. CDR3 DNA sequence: TGTGCCAGCAGCCAGATTGCCGGGACAGCCTCCTACGAGCAGTACTTC.

The gene calls are TRBV19 and TRBJ1-5; TRBD1 might be the D (5 bases). Trimming took off 5 bases at V and 2 bases at J, with 10 bases between the two ends. CDR1 is LNHDA and CDR2 is SQIVND in the germline V gene (reference sequence). The CDR3 length is 14 residues. This CDR3 is CASSGQGGNQPQHF. In DNA form, the CDR3 reads TGTGCCAGTAGTGGTCAGGGTGGCAATCAGCCCCAGCATTTT.

CDR3 nucleotide sequence: TGTGCCAGCAGCTTATTTGTAGCGAACACCGGGGAGCTGTTTTTT. Residues: CASSLFVANTGELFF. This chain uses TRBV11-2 with TRBJ2-2; D remains ambiguous. Per the germline V gene, CDR1 is SGHAT and CDR2 is FQNNGV. Trimming removed 2 bases at V and 0 bases at J, with 7 bases between. The CDR3 is made up of 15 amino acids.

The rearrangement joins TRBV3-1 (or the pseudogene TRBV3-2) to TRBJ2-6, with TRBD2 as a possible D gene (7 bases). V was pared by 3 bases and J by 3 bases, with 12 bases between. Germline-derived CDR1 and CDR2 are LGHDT and YNNKEL (reference sequence). The CDR3 runs 16 residues. The CDR3 region has the DNA TGTGCCAGCAGCCATTCGGGGGGCTTTGGGGCCAACGTCCTGACTTTC. Protein sequence: CASSHSGGFGANVLTF.

The chain uses TRBV6-5 and TRBJ1-2; 10 bases fit TRBD1. The CDR3 extends over 13 amino acids. The junction had 7 bases not matched to a gene; V was cut back by 4 bases and J by 11 bases. Per germline, CDR1 MNHEY and CDR2 SVGAGI. CDR3 residues: CASSSTGQGGYTF. Here the CDR3 DNA reads TGTGCCAGCAGTTCCACTGGACAGGGGGGATACACCTTC.

The rearrangement links TRBV2 to TRBJ1-3, with D tentatively TRBD1 (5 bases). With 10 bases removed from V and 1 base from J, the gap between germline ends came to 8 bases. Germline V gene data show CDR1 as SNHLY and CDR2 as FYNNEI. The CDR3 is 12 amino acids. This CDR3 reads CAIDSSGNTIYF. Here the CDR3 DNA reads TGTGCCATCGACAGTTCTGGAAACACCATATATTTT.

The chain joins TRBV12-3 or TRBV12-4 to TRBJ1-2; D gene unclear. V shed 3 bases and J shed 1 base, with 6 bases lying between them. The CDR3 is 13 amino acids. CDR3 amino acids: CASSFQINYGYTF. The CDR3, as DNA: TGTGCCAGCAGTTTCCAAATTAACTATGGCTACACCTTC.

CDR3 in amino acids: CASSVGLQEQYF. Here the CDR3 DNA reads TGTGCCAGCAGCGTCGGGTTGCAGGAGCAGTACTTC. The chain carries TRBV7-9 and TRBJ2-7; D remains ambiguous. Deletions cut 5 bases from V and 7 bases from J, with 12 bases between. Germline V gene data show CDR1 as SEHNR and CDR2 as FQNEAQ (reference sequence). The CDR3 length is 12 residues.

The rearrangement links TRBV28 to TRBJ1-5, with 7 bases aligning to TRBD1. The CDR3 length is 15 residues. J lost 7 bases, V lost 0 bases, and 6 bases had no gene match. CDR1 is MDHEN and CDR2 is SYDVKM in the germline V gene. The CDR3 is CASSLWQGEGQPQHF. In nucleotides, the CDR3 is TGTGCCAGCAGTTTATGGCAGGGGGAAGGCCAGCCCCAGCATTTT.

The chain employs TRBV2 and TRBJ2-7; 10 bases align to TRBD2. V lost 1 base to trimming and J lost 4 bases; unmatched junction nucleotides: 4. The germline V gene encodes CDR1 SNHLY and CDR2 FYNNEI. The CDR3 extends over 15 amino acids. The CDR3 nucleotides are TGTGCCAGCAGTGAAGGTCTAGCGGGAGTGTACGAGCAGTACTTC. Translated, it gives CASSEGLAGVYEQYF. The full variable domain, in which reference TRBV2 and TRBJ2-7 provide the parts outside the CDR3, is EPEVTQTPSHQVTQMGQEVILRCVPISNHLYFYWYRQILGQKVEFLVSFYNNEISEKSEIFDDQFSVERPDGSNFTLKIRSTKLEDSAMYFCASSEGLAGVYEQYFGPGTRLTVT.

The chain is built from TRBV3-1 (or the pseudogene TRBV3-2) and TRBJ1-2, with a possible D match to TRBD1 (5 bases). With 0 bases removed from V and 8 bases from J, the gap between germline ends came to 13 bases. Per germline, CDR1 LGHDT and CDR2 YNNKEL (reference sequence). The CDR3 is 14 amino acids. CDR3 in DNA: TGTGCCAGCAGCCAAGATCTCGGGGGAGGGGGCTACACCTTC. This translates into CASSQDLGGGGYTF.

This clone was picked up one time. The chain employs TRBV9 and TRBJ2-1, with 11 nucleotides matching TRBD2. The CDR3 is 17 residues long. Germline loops: CDR1 SGDLS, CDR2 YYNGEE. V trimming: 4 bases; J trimming: 3 bases; junction bases outside the gene matches: 9. The CDR3 sequence is CASSPTGTSGIYNEQFF. The CDR3 nucleotides are TGTGCCAGCAGCCCGACTGGGACTAGCGGCATCTACAATGAGCAGTTCTTC.

V is TRBV19 and J is TRBJ1-2; TRBD1 matches 8 bases. From germline, CDR1 is LNHDA and CDR2 SQIVND (reference sequence). Trimming took 5 bases from V and 4 from J; bases not matched to a gene: 6. This CDR3 comprises 14 residues. CDR3 in DNA: TGTGCCAGTAGTCGAATGGGACAGGTCTATGGCTACACCTTC. It specifies CASSRMGQVYGYTF.

The chain uses TRBV4-2 and TRBJ2-1; 14 bases are a match to TRBD2. V shed 2 bases and J 4 bases; nucleotides not matched to a gene: 13. Germline loops: CDR1 LGHNA, CDR2 YNFKEQ. This CDR3 spans 20 amino acids. The CDR3 loop reads CASSQTGTSGRGGPYNEQFF. In nucleotides, the CDR3 is TGTGCCAGCAGCCAAACCGGGACTAGCGGGAGAGGGGGTCCTTACAATGAGCAGTTCTTC.

The CDR3 nucleotides are TGTGCCAGCAGTGAGGAGTCCGGGACTAGGTCCTACGAGCAGTACTTC. Translation: CASSEESGTRSYEQYF. The J gene is TRBJ2-7, the V gene TRBV2; 8 bases map to TRBD2. Per the germline V gene, CDR1 is SNHLY and CDR2 is FYNNEI. V shed 3 bases, J shed 1 base, and the junction held 8 bases outside the gene matches. The CDR3 consists of 16 residues.

The rearrangement joins TRBV5-6 to TRBJ2-1; 11 bases agree with TRBD2. In germline, CDR1 is SGHDT, CDR2 YYEEEE. CDR3 length: 16 residues. Losses at the gene ends were 3 bases for V and 1 base for J; bases not matched to a gene: 3. CDR3 region: CASSWGLAVSYNEQFF. The CDR3 DNA is TGTGCCAGCAGCTGGGGACTAGCGGTTTCCTACAATGAGCAGTTCTTC.

The rearrangement joins TRBV11-2 to TRBJ1-1; 10 bases line up with TRBD1. The CDR3 is 14 amino acids. With V trimmed by 5 bases and J by 10 bases, 10 bases remained unmatched. Germline CDR1 and CDR2: SGHAT and FQNNGV. The CDR3 region has the DNA TGTGCCAGCAGCACCTCCCCGACAGGGGGCCTAGCTTTCTTT. Translating gives CASSTSPTGGLAFF.

The chain has TRBV2 and TRBJ2-5; TRBD2 matches at 11 bases. This CDR3 has 14 amino acids. V was pared by 6 bases and J by 4 bases, with 4 bases of the junction left unmatched. The germline CDR1 and CDR2 sequences are SNHLY and FYNNEI. CDR3 sequence: CASRDLAGGETQYF. CDR3 DNA: TGTGCCAGCAGAGACCTAGCGGGAGGAGAGACCCAGTACTTC.

This chain uses TRBV3-1 (or the pseudogene TRBV3-2) with TRBJ2-1; possibly TRBD2 for D (5 bases). Germline CDR1 reads LGHDT; CDR2 reads YNNKEL (reference sequence). Between the trimmed V and J ends, which lost 7 bases and 6 bases, there was a span of 13 bases. This CDR3 region has 13 residues. CDR3 amino acids: CASKKLGFNEQFF. The CDR3 nucleotides read TGTGCCAGCAAGAAACTAGGTTTCAATGAGCAGTTCTTC.

The rearrangement uses TRBV5-4 and TRBJ1-1, with unresolved D. The germline V and J ends were trimmed by 5 bases and 1 base, with 12 bases remaining between them. CDR1 and CDR2 from the germline V gene are SGHNT and YYREEE (reference sequence). The CDR3 contains 14 residues. The CDR3 nucleotides read TGTGCCAGCAGTAGGGAGCGGGCGAACACTGAAGCTTTCTTT. Encoded protein: CASSRERANTEAFF.

V and J are TRBV3-1 (or the pseudogene TRBV3-2) and TRBJ2-7, with D possibly matching TRBD2 (6 bases). The CDR3 totals 16 residues. Trimming took 5 bases from V and 3 from J, leaving 20 bases between them. In germline, CDR1 is LGHDT, CDR2 YNNKEL (reference sequence). CDR3 coding DNA: TGTGCCAGCAGCTCACATGCGGGGTTACCCAACTACGAGCAGTACTTC. Protein: CASSSHAGLPNYEQYF.

Here the CDR3 reads CASSEIKGVSLYEQYF. CDR3 coding DNA: TGTGCCAGCAGTGAAATTAAAGGGGTCAGCCTCTACGAGCAGTACTTC. The V call is TRBV25-1, the J call TRBJ2-7, with D possibly TRBD1 on 5 matching bases. From germline, CDR1 is MGHDK and CDR2 SYGVNS. This CDR3 has 16 residues. V was cut by 2 bases and J by 3 bases, with 17 bases left in between.

The chain couples TRBV18 to TRBJ1-4, with TRBD1 identical over 8 bases. This CDR3 is built from 16 residues. Germline V gives CDR1 KGHSH, CDR2 LQKENI. Unmatched junction bases numbered 7, after V lost 3 bases and J lost 4 bases. The CDR3 region is CASSPWTGRFNEKLFF. The DNA of the CDR3 is TGTGCCAGCTCACCTTGGACAGGGAGGTTTAATGAAAAACTGTTTTTT.

This chain joins TRBV15 and TRBJ2-7; no firm D call. CDR1 is LNHNV, CDR2 YYDKDF, per germline (reference sequence). The V and J ends lost 0 bases and 4 bases respectively, with 7 bases between them. This CDR3 contains 13 residues. The CDR3 nucleotides read TGTGCCACCAGCAGAGAACAGATTTACGAGCAGTACTTC. This translates into CATSREQIYEQYF.

V usage is TRBV7-8 and J usage is TRBJ1-5; 9 bases agree with TRBD1. CDR3 size: 15 residues. Germline V gene lookup returns CDR1 SGHVS and CDR2 FQNEAQ. J lost 3 bases, V lost 5 bases, and 5 bases had no gene match. The CDR3 here is CASSRGTGTNQPQHF. The CDR3 bases are TGTGCCAGCAGCCGTGGGACAGGGACCAATCAGCCCCAGCATTTT.

This clone was counted between two and nine times. The chain carries TRBV6-5 and TRBJ2-7; the match to TRBD1 covers 11 bases. CDR3 length: 15 residues. CDR1 and CDR2 (germline): MNHEY, SVGAGI. With V trimmed by 2 bases and J by 3 bases, 3 bases remained unmatched. Here the CDR3 reads CASSYTGTGGYEQYF. In nucleotides, the CDR3 is TGTGCCAGCAGTTACACCGGGACAGGGGGCTACGAGCAGTACTTC.